This TCR beta chain is from a study of T-cell memory formation after mild COVID-19. Study overall: Clusters of TCRs were largely donor specific.

Study-wide points: Clones that shrank (day 15 to 85) were balanced CD4/CD8, whereas later expanders leaned CD4+. Shrinking CD4+ clones were chiefly CM and EM; CD8+ ones were chiefly EMRA.

TCRdb re-called the 5' RACE reads through MiXCR, storing one row per CDR3 protein. The table has some 600,000 distinct CDR3 sequences, 17% seen once. This clonotype was seen more than once but under ten times. Antigen: not known. Germline CDR1 reads MDHEN; CDR2 reads SYDVKM. V gave up 7 bases and J gave up 3 bases, with 22 bases separating them. The CDR3 has 16 residues. The genes are TRBV28 and TRBJ2-7, with D unresolved. The source is an adult woman who had mild COVID-19 (a few samples of this study predate the infection). Cell type and time point are not known. Sequences were obtained from PBMCs or a T cell subset sorted from them (not recorded which). CDR3 sequence (DNA): TGTGCCAGCACCGATATCACCGGGCCTGCCTTCTACGAGCAGTACTTC. Translating it yields CASTDITGPAFYEQYF.